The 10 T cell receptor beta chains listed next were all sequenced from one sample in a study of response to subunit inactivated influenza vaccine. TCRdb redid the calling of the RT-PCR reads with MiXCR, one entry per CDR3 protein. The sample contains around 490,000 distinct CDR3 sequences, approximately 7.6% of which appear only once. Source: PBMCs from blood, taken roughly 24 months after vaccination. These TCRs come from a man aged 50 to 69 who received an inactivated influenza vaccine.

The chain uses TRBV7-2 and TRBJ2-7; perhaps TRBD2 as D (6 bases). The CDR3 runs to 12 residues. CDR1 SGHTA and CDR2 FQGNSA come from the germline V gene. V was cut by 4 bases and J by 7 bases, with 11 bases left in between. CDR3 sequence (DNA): TGTGCCAGCAGCTCGATGGGGGGTGAGCAGTACTTC. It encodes CASSSMGGEQYF.

CDR3 sequence reads: CASSATRKTQYF. CDR3 nucleotide sequence: TGTGCCAGCAGCGCAACAAGGAAGACCCAGTACTTC. This chain uses TRBV11-2 with TRBJ2-5; D is uncertain. The length of the CDR3 is 12 residues. V gave up 5 bases and J gave up 6 bases, with 10 bases separating them. Germline CDR1 SGHAT, CDR2 FQNNGV.

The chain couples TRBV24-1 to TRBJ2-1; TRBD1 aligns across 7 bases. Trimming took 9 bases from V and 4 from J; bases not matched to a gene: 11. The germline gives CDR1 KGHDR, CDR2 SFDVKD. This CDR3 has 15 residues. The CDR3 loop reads CATSYRGVAYNEQFF. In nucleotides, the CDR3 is TGTGCCACCTCCTACAGGGGAGTGGCGTACAATGAGCAGTTCTTC.

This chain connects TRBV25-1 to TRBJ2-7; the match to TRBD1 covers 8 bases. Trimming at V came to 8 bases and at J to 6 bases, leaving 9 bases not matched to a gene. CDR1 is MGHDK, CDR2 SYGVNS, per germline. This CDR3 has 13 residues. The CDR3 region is CASYDRGTSEQYF. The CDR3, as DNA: TGTGCCAGCTACGACAGGGGTACCTCCGAGCAGTACTTC.

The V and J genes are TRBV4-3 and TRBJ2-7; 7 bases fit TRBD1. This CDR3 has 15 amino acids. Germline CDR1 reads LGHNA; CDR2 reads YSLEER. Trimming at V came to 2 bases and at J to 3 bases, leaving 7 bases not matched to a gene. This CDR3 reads CASSQSTGNLYEQYF. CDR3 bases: TGCGCCAGCAGCCAATCGACAGGGAACCTCTACGAGCAGTACTTC.

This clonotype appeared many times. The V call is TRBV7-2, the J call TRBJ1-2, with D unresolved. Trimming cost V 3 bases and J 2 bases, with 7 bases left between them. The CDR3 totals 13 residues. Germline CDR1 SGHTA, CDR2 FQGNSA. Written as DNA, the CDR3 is TGTGCCAGCAGCTTTCTCCAAAACTATGGCTACACCTTC. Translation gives CASSFLQNYGYTF.

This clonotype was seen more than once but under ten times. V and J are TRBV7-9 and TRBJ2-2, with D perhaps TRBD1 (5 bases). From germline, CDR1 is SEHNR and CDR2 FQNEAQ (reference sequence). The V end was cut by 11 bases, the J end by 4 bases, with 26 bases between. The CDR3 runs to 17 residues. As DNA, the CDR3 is TGTGCCTACCTCAGGGCGCCTAAATCTTCCATCACCGGGGAGCTGTTTTTT. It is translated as CAYLRAPKSSITGELFF.

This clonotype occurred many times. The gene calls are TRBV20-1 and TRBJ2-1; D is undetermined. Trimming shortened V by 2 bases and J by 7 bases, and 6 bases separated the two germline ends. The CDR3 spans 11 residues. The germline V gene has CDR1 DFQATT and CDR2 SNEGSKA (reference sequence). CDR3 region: CSARSVNEQFF. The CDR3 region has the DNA TGCAGTGCTAGATCAGTGAATGAGCAGTTCTTC.

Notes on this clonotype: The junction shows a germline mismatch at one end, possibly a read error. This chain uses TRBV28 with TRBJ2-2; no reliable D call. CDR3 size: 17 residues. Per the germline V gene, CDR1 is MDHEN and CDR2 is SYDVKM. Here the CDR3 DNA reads TGTTCCAGCAGTTTTGTCTTAGGTCGATCGAACACCGGGGAGCTGTTTTTT. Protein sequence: CSSSFVLGRSNTGELFF.

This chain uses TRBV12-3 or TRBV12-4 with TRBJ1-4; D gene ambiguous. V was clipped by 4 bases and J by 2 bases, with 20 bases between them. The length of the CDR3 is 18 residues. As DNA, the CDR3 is TGTGCCAGCAGTTCATCATATGATGTGGGGTGGACTAATGAAAAACTGTTTTTT. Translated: CASSSSYDVGWTNEKLFF.